The sequence of this T cell receptor beta chain was determined in a study of blood T cell repertoires in COVID-19. The CDR3 runs 14 residues. The ends were cut back, 7 bases at V and 5 bases at J, with 17 bases in the middle. CDR1 and CDR2 from the germline V gene are MDHEN and SYDVKM. Produced via immunoSEQ multiplex PCR; TCRdb's table is partial and in-frame only. The repertoire holds some 230,000 clones, with approximately 84% as singletons. The clonotype originates from a woman aged 30 to 39 who had recovered from COVID-19. Sequenced input: peripheral blood. V usage is TRBV28 and J usage is TRBJ2-5; perhaps TRBD2 as D (7 bases). The CDR3 loop reads CASTHDKGGETQYF. CDR3 coding DNA: TGTGCCAGCACCCATGACAAGGGGGGGGAGACCCAGTACTTC.